The present T cell receptor beta chain was sequenced within a study of CD8+ T cells in alopecia areata. PBMCs provided sorted CD4+ and CD8+ T cells. Germline values: CDR1 MNHNY, CDR2 SVGAGI (reference sequence). The length of the CDR3 is 13 residues. Trimming removed 4 bases from V and 8 bases from J, with 12 bases in between. Concerning this clone itself: The antigen remains undetermined.

General study findings and limits: It was less clear whether patients shared TCRs than it was in mice, possibly because of HLA. Alopecia totalis/universalis scalp especially showed more expanded CD8+ clones than normal scalp. The study also sequences resident alphabeta T cells of normal skin in scalp samples.

Sequencing relied on a cDNA template that was reverse transcribed from extracted RNA. Sequenced by immunoSEQ multiplex PCR; TCRdb stores in-frame clones only, minus some. This table has some 160,000 clones, roughly 58% appearing once. The sequenced sample consisted of CD8+ T cells sorted from blood. The chain combines TRBV6-6 with TRBJ2-1; D perhaps matches TRBD2 (6 bases). The receptor comes from a human donor in good health. CDR3 loop: CASSSPASDEQFF. The CDR3 nucleotides read TGTGCCAGCAGTTCTCCAGCTAGCGATGAGCAGTTCTTC.